The next 18 T cell receptor beta chains were all read from a single sample in a study of T cell clones after liver transplantation. Libraries were prepared by immunoSEQ multiplex PCR; TCRdb keeps only in-frame clonotypes and omits some of them. The repertoire holds over 1,000 clones, with roughly 40% as singletons. Sequencing of dividing CFSE-low cells from the MLR defined alloreactive TCRbeta sequences. These receptors' antigens are unknown. Sequencing was performed on CD4+ T cells from cultured PBMCs. These receptors were collected from a human patient who received a liver transplant. Some T cells may have originated in the graft donor.

The V gene is TRBV11-1, the J gene TRBJ1-1; possibly TRBD1 for D (5 bases). Trimming took off 5 bases at V and 0 bases at J, with 10 bases between the two ends. Per the germline V gene, CDR1 is SGHAT and CDR2 is FQDESV (reference sequence). CDR3 length: 14 amino acids. CDR3 in DNA: TGTGCCAGCAGCCCCGGGGCCGTGAACACTGAAGCTTTCTTT. Residues: CASSPGAVNTEAFF.

A remark on this clone: One junction end does not reproduce the germline sequence, and a read error may be involved. The chain has TRBV15 and TRBJ2-1; perhaps TRBD1 as D (6 bases). CDR3 length: 13 residues. Germline CDR1 LNHNV, CDR2 YYDKDF (reference sequence). The CDR3 DNA reads as TGTGCCACCAGCGGAGACAGGTACAATGAGCAGTTCTTC. Translating it yields CATSGDRYNEQFF. The variable domain in full, with the rest retrieved from reference TRBV15 and TRBJ2-1, is DAMVIQNPRYQVTQFGKPVTLSCSQTLNHNVMYWYQQKSSQAPKLLFHYYDKDFNNEADTPDNFQSRRPNTSFCFLDIRSPGLGDTAMYLCATSGDRYNEQFFGPGTRLTVL.

V gene TRBV7-9 combines with J gene TRBJ2-3, with D unclear. The germline CDR1 and CDR2 sequences are SEHNR and FQNEAQ (reference sequence). V lost 0 bases to trimming and J lost 6 bases, with 10 bases between them. This CDR3 has 14 amino acids. CDR3 DNA sequence: TGTGCCAGCAGCTTAGCGCGATCAGCGGATACGCAGTATTTT. This translates into CASSLARSADTQYF.

The J gene is TRBJ1-2, the V gene TRBV6-5, with TRBD1 identical over 9 bases. Germline-derived CDR1 and CDR2 are MNHEY and SVGAGI. CDR3 length equals 14 residues. Germline trimming cut 6 bases from V and 4 bases from J; bases unmatched to any gene: 6. As DNA, the CDR3 is TGTGCCAGCAGGGAGACAGGGGGAGGCTATGGCTACACCTTC. It is translated as CASRETGGGYGYTF.

The chain links TRBV11-2 to TRBJ1-1; 7 positions agree with TRBD1. After removal of 1 base from V and 11 bases from J, the junction contained 7 bases not matched to a gene. Germline lookup yields CDR1 SGHAT and CDR2 FQNNGV. The CDR3 extends over 13 amino acids. CDR3 coding DNA: TGTGCCAGCAGCTTAGCCGGGACAGCATTGGCTTTCTTT. It codes for CASSLAGTALAFF.

The V gene is TRBV7-3, the J gene TRBJ2-7; 14 positions match TRBD2. This CDR3 has 15 residues. Looked up from germline, CDR1 is SGHTA and CDR2 is FQGTGA. Trimming cost V 4 bases and J 5 bases; bases outside gene matches: 4. CDR3 DNA: TGTGCCAGCAGCTCGGGACTAGCGGGAGTCCACGAGCAGTACTTC. This translates into CASSSGLAGVHEQYF.

This chain's CDR3 is CASSLDQGNPGNTIYF. CDR3 DNA: TGTGCCAGCAGCTTGGATCAGGGTAACCCTGGAAACACCATATATTTT. J is TRBJ1-3 and V is TRBV11-3, with D perhaps TRBD1 (5 bases). The CDR3 covers 16 residues. V lost 3 bases and J 2 bases, leaving 14 bases between the germline ends. Per the germline V gene, CDR1 is SGHNT and CDR2 is YENEEA.

This chain joins TRBV30 and TRBJ2-1; TRBD2 aligns across 14 bases. The length of the CDR3 is 15 residues. Germline loops: CDR1 GTSNPN, CDR2 SVGIG (reference sequence). Trimming cost V 1 base and J 7 bases; bases outside gene matches: 3. The DNA of the CDR3 is TGTGCCTGGAGTGAGGGACTAGCGGGAGCAAATGAGCAGTTCTTC. Amino acid sequence: CAWSEGLAGANEQFF.

About this clone: A junction boundary mismatches the germline segment, possibly from a read error. The chain's CDR3 is CASSTSTTATKSGQRPDF. The CDR3 DNA reads as TGTGCCAGCAGCACTTCGACAACAGCAACAAAGTCGGGCCAACGTCCTGACTTT. J is TRBJ2-6 and V is TRBV11-2, with unresolved D. The CDR3 loop spans 18 amino acids. The germline CDR1 and CDR2 sequences are SGHAT and FQNNGV.

This clone was observed a handful of times. The V gene is TRBV2, the J gene TRBJ1-1; no reliable D call. Germline V gene sequence: CDR1 SNHLY, CDR2 FYNNEI. This CDR3 has 13 amino acids. V lost 6 bases, J lost 3 bases, and 11 bases lay in between. The CDR3 here is CASSRMWDTEAFF. DNA of the CDR3: TGTGCCAGCAGCCGTATGTGGGACACTGAAGCTTTCTTT.

V is TRBV9 and J is TRBJ1-3; tentative D call: TRBD1 (6 bases). The V end lost 4 bases, the J end lost 0 bases, and 14 bases lay between the germline ends. The germline V gene has CDR1 SGDLS and CDR2 YYNGEE. The CDR3 sequence is 16 residues long. For the CDR3, the DNA is TGTGCCAGCAGCCTACGACAGGACCTCTCTGGAAACACCATATATTTT. Its protein product is CASSLRQDLSGNTIYF.

This clone has a handful of counts. The chain recombines TRBV19 with TRBJ1-1, with TRBD1 identical over 11 bases. Germline CDR1 reads LNHDA; CDR2 reads SQIVND (reference sequence). V shed 6 bases and J 4 bases; nucleotides not matched to a gene: 10. This CDR3 has 16 amino acids. The CDR3 nucleotides read TGTGCCAGTAGGGGGACAGGGGGGACCGGGAGCACTGAAGCTTTCTTT. This gives the protein CASRGTGGTGSTEAFF.

By sample fraction, this clone is hyperexpanded (1% or more). This chain connects TRBV27 to TRBJ2-7; TRBD2 aligns across 8 bases. Per germline, CDR1 MNHEY and CDR2 SMNVEV (reference sequence). J lost 2 bases, V lost 2 bases, and 5 bases had no gene match. The CDR3 totals 15 residues. The CDR3 reads CASSLLSGLAYEQYF. CDR3 coding DNA: TGTGCCAGCAGTTTACTCTCGGGACTAGCCTACGAGCAGTACTTC.

A few counts support this clone. V gene TRBV2 combines with J gene TRBJ2-3; D is uncertain. This CDR3 region has 14 residues. The germline gives CDR1 SNHLY, CDR2 FYNNEI. Trimming took 8 bases from V and 1 from J, leaving 13 bases between them. CDR3 sequence (DNA): TGTGCCAGCCTATTACGGGTGGGCACAGATACGCAGTATTTT. This sequence encodes CASLLRVGTDTQYF.

This chain joins TRBV7-3 and TRBJ1-1; no clear D. The V end was cut by 2 bases, the J end by 5 bases, with 15 bases between. This CDR3 spans 15 amino acids. The germline CDR1 and CDR2 sequences are SGHTA and FQGTGA. The CDR3, as DNA: TGTGCCAGCAGCTTAGAGCACATTCGAGGTACTGAAGCTTTCTTT. Translated: CASSLEHIRGTEAFF.

By sample fraction, this clone is large. The gene calls are TRBV7-8 and TRBJ2-7, with D perhaps TRBD2 (5 bases). This CDR3 is 14 amino acids long. The germline CDR1 and CDR2 sequences are SGHVS and FQNEAQ. Trimming shortened V by 1 base and J by 4 bases, and 11 bases separated the two germline ends. In nucleotides, the CDR3 is TGTGCCAGCAGCTTAGGTCGTCGGGGTTACGAGCAGTACTTC. Residues: CASSLGRRGYEQYF.

By share, this clone counts as large. An end of the junction does not agree with germline; a read error may underlie this. The rearrangement uses TRBV5-5 and TRBJ1-1; possible D gene TRBD1, 5 bases. CDR1 SGHKS and CDR2 YYEKEE come from the germline V gene (reference sequence). The CDR3 extends over 14 amino acids. The CDR3 sequence is CASSLGDWYSEAFF. CDR3 DNA: TGTGCCAGCAGTTTGGGGGACTGGTACTCTGAAGCTTTCTTT.

This clone occurred a few times. This rearrangement joins TRBV11-3 to TRBJ2-1, with 7 bases matching TRBD1. The V gene end was trimmed by 1 base and the J gene end by 6 bases; junction bases not matched to a gene: 3. Germline loops: CDR1 SGHNT, CDR2 YENEEA. The CDR3 consists of 14 residues. The DNA for the CDR3 is TGTGCCAGCAGCTTAGGGGCAGGGGGCAATGAGCAGTTCTTC. Residues: CASSLGAGGNEQFF. Full variable domain (rest looked up from reference TRBV11-3 and TRBJ2-1): EAGVVQSPRYKIIEKKQPVAFWCNPISGHNTLYWYLQNLGQGPELLIRYENEEAVDDSQLPKDRFSAERLKGVDSTLKIQPAELGDSAVYLCASSLGAGGNEQFFGPGTRLTVL.